The rows below give T cell receptor beta chains drawn from one sample of a study of PD-1 blockade in mismatch repair-deficient tumors. The data were produced by immunoSEQ multiplex PCR, yet TCRdb's version contains in-frame clones alone and is incomplete. Here the sample spans 60,000 to 65,000 clones, roughly 88% being singletons. Sequenced material: peripheral blood, taken 52 weeks after starting pembrolizumab. These receptors were taken from an adult with mismatch repair-deficient cancer. Each CDR3 is given without its conserved first and last residue. Each record gives: clone size, V gene, CDR3 protein. The size entry is marked missing in some rows and otherwise reads once, few, many or a size class.

clone size: NA; V gene: TRBV5-4; CDR3 protein: ASSWWDSTEAF
clone size: NA; V gene: TRBV11-2; CDR3 protein: ASRNRGPNEKLF
clone size: NA; V gene: TRBV13; CDR3 protein: ASSPGRGGENIQY
clone size: NA; V gene: TRBV7-3; CDR3 protein: ASSLGSGETQY
clone size: NA; V gene: TRBV27; CDR3 protein: ASSLSKSGSLNEQF
clone size: NA; V gene: TRBV2; CDR3 protein: ASSGQVSDTQY
clone size: NA; V gene: TRBV6-6; CDR3 protein: ASGTRLYPWC
clone size: NA; V gene: TRBV30; CDR3 protein: AWSPPGLSTDTQY
clone size: NA; V gene: TRBV2; CDR3 protein: ASSGRGDGLGTQY
clone size: NA; V gene: TRBV10-2; CDR3 protein: ASSESRKYRDSFQDEQY
clone size: NA; V gene: TRBV18; CDR3 protein: ASSPIWDRAYEQF
clone size: few; V gene: TRBV6-5; CDR3 protein: ASSYSDSLHEKLF
clone size: NA; V gene: TRBV28; CDR3 protein: ASSPRGIGSTDTQY
clone size: NA; V gene: TRBV4-1; CDR3 protein: ASRDSSGSSKNIQY
clone size: NA; V gene: TRBV5-4; CDR3 protein: ASSPRNGIFETQY
clone size: NA; V gene: TRBV10-3; CDR3 protein: AISEQWGDSFYEQY
clone size: once; V gene: TRBV6-6; CDR3 protein: ASSYIGVSYEQY
clone size: NA; V gene: TRBV5-4; CDR3 protein: ASSGGLGGDEQF
clone size: NA; V gene: TRBV4-2; CDR3 protein: ASSQASGRAFHEQF
clone size: NA; V gene: TRBV9; CDR3 protein: ASSVGVERTEAF
clone size: NA; V gene: TRBV29-1; CDR3 protein: SVEQGTDTQY
clone size: NA; V gene: TRBV5-1; CDR3 protein: ASSLAPEVTEAF
clone size: NA; V gene: TRBV7-9; CDR3 protein: ASSVLGRNEQF
clone size: NA; V gene: TRBV4-1; CDR3 protein: ASSQDYGREGAYEQY
clone size: NA; V gene: TRBV4-1; CDR3 protein: ASSQDQGREGTGELF
clone size: once; V gene: TRBV7-8; CDR3 protein: ASSLFRGARRETQY
clone size: NA; V gene: TRBV5-1; CDR3 protein: ASSLANSPAGEQY
clone size: NA; V gene: TRBV28; CDR3 protein: ASSFVRTGNSSEQF
clone size: NA; V gene: TRBV4-1; CDR3 protein: ASSQDPPGLVTDTQY
clone size: NA; V gene: TRBV5-1; CDR3 protein: ASSLAPGTGRHEQY
clone size: NA; V gene: TRBV4-3; CDR3 protein: ASSQDQRGDQPQH
clone size: few; V gene: TRBV2; CDR3 protein: ASSYAQYRT
clone size: NA; V gene: TRBV5-6; CDR3 protein: ASSLTGSWGNNEQF
clone size: NA; V gene: TRBV7-2; CDR3 protein: ASSLPKTGTGVADTQY
clone size: once; V gene: TRBV5-1; CDR3 protein: ASSLDRGLTEAF